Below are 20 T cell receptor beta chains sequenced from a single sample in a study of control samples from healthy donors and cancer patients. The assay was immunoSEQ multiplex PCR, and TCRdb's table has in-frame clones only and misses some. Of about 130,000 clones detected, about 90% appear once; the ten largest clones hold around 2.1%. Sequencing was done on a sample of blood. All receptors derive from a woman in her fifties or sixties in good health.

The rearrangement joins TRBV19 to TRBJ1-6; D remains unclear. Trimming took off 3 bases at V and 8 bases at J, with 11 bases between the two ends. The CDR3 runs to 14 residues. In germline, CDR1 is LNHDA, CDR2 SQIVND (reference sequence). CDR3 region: CASSILAGDSPLHF. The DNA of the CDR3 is TGTGCCAGTAGTATTTTAGCGGGTGATTCACCCCTCCACTTT.

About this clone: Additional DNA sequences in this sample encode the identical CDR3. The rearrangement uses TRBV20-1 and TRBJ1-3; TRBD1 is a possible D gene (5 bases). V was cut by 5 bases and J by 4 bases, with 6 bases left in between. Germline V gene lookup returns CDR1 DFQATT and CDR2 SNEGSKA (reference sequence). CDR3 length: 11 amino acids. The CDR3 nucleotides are TGCAGTGCTCGACAGGGAAACACCATATATTTT. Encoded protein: CSARQGNTIYF.

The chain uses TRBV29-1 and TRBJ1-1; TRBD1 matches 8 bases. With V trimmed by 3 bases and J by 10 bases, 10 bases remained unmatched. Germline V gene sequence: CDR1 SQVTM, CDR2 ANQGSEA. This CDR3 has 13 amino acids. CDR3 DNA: TGCAGCGTTGAGACTGGACAGGGAAGAGGAGCTTTCTTT. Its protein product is CSVETGQGRGAFF.

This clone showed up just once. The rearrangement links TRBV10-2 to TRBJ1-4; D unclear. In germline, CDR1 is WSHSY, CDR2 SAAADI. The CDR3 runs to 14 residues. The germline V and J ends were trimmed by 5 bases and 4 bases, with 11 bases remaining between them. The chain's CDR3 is CASSRTAHNEKLFF. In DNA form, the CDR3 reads TGCGCCAGCAGTCGGACGGCGCATAATGAAAAACTGTTTTTT.

DNA for the CDR3: TGTGCCAGCAGGATGGTGGTAGGGTATGGCTACACCTTC. It encodes CASRMVVGYGYTF. V usage is TRBV6-5 and J usage is TRBJ1-2; no reliable D call. V lost 6 bases and J 5 bases, leaving 13 bases between the germline ends. Germline loops: CDR1 MNHEY, CDR2 SVGAGI. CDR3 length: 13 amino acids.

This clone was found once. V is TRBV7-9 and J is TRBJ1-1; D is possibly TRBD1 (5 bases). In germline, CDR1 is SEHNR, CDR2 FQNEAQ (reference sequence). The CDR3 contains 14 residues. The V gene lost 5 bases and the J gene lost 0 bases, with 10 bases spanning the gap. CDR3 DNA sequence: TGTGCCAGCAGCGCACAGGTTATGAACACTGAAGCTTTCTTT. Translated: CASSAQVMNTEAFF.

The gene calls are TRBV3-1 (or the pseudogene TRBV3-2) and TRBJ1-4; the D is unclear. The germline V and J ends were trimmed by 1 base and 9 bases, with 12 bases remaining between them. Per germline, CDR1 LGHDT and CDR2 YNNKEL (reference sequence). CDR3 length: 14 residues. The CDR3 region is CASSQGRQSQKLFF. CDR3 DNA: TGTGCCAGCAGCCAAGGGCGTCAGTCGCAAAAACTGTTTTTT.

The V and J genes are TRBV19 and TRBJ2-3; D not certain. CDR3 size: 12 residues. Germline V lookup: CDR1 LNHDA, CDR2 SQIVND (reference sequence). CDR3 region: CASGFRTDTQYF. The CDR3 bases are TGTGCGTCCGGGTTCAGGACAGATACGCAGTATTTT.

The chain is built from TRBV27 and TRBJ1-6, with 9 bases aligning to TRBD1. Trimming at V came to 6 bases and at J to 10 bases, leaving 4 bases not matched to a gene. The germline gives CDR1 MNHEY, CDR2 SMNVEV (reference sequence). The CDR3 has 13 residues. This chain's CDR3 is CASRGQGGSPLHF. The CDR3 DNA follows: TGTGCCAGCAGGGGACAGGGAGGATCACCCCTCCACTTT.

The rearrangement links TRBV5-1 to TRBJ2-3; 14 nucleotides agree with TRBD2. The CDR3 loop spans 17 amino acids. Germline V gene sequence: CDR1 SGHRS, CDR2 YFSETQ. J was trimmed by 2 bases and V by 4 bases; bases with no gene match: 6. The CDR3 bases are TGCGCCAGCAGCCACCTGACTAGCGGGAGGGTCACAGATACGCAGTATTTT. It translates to CASSHLTSGRVTDTQYF.

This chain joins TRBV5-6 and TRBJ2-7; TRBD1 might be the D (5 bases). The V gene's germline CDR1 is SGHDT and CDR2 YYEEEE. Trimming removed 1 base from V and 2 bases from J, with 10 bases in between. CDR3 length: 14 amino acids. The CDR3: CASSLWQGTYEQYF. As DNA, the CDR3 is TGTGCCAGCAGCTTGTGGCAGGGAACCTACGAGCAGTACTTC.

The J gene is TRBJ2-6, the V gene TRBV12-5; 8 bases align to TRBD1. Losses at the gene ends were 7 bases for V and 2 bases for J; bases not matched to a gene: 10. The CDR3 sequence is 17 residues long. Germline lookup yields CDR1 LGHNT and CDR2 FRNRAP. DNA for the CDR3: TGTGCTAGTGCCCTTGGACAGGGACGGCCTGGGGCCAACGTCCTGACTTTC. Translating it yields CASALGQGRPGANVLTF.

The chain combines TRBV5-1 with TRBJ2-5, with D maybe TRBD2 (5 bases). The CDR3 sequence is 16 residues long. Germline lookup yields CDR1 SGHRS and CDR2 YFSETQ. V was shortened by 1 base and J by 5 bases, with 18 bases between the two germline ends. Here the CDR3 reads CASSLTGSTIQETQYF. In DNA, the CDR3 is TGCGCCAGCAGCTTGACGGGATCTACCATCCAGGAGACCCAGTACTTC.

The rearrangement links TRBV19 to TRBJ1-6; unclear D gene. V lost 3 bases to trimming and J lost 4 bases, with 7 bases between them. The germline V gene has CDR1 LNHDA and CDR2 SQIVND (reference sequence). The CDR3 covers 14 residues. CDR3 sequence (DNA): TGTGCCAGTAGTATTTCCGGGTATAATTCACCCCTCCACTTT. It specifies CASSISGYNSPLHF.

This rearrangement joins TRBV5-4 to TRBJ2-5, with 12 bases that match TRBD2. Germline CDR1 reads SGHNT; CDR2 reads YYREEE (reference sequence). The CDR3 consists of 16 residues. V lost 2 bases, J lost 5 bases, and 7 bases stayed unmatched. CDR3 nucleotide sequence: TGTGCCAGCAGCTTACGACTAGCGGGAGAAGGGGAGACCCAGTACTTC. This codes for CASSLRLAGEGETQYF.

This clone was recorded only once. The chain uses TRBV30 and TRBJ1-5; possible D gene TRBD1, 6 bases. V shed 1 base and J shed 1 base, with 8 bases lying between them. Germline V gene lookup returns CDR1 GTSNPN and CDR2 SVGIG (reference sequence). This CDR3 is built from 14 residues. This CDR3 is CAWSEGTSNQPQHF. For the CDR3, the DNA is TGTGCCTGGAGTGAGGGGACAAGCAATCAGCCCCAGCATTTT.

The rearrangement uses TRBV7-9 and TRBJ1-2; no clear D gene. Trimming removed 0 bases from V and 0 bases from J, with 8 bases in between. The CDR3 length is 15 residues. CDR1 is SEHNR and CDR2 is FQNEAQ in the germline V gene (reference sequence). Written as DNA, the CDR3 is TGTGCCAGCAGCTTAGCCGGCAGTTCTAACTATGGCTACACCTTC. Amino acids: CASSLAGSSNYGYTF.

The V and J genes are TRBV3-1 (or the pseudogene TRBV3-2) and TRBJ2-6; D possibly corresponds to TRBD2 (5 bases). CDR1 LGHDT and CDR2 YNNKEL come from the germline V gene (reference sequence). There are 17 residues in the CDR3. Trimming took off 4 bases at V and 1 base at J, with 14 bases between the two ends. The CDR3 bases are TGTGCCAGCAGCCCCCCCCGGGGTGGTTCTGGGGCCAACGTCCTGACTTTC. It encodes CASSPPRGGSGANVLTF.

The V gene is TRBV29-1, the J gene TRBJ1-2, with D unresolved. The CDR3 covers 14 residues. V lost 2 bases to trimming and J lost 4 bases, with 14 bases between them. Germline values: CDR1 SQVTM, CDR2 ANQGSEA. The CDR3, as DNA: TGCAGCGTTGAAATGGCCGACACGTCCTATGGCTACACCTTC. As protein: CSVEMADTSYGYTF.

CDR3 loop: CASSNHRGAFF. The CDR3 region has the DNA TGTGCCAGCAGCAACCACAGGGGAGCTTTCTTT. V usage is TRBV16 and J usage is TRBJ1-1; TRBD1 agrees at 7 bases. The CDR3 is 11 amino acids. Germline V CDR1 and CDR2: KGHSY, FQNENV. Unmatched junction bases numbered 4, after V lost 5 bases and J lost 10 bases. The full variable domain, in which reference TRBV16 and TRBJ1-1 provide the parts outside the CDR3, is GEEVAQTPKHLVRGEGQKAKLYCAPIKGHSYVFWYQQVLKNEFKFLISFQNENVFDETGMPKERFSAKCLPNSPCSLEIQATKLEDSAVYFCASSNHRGAFFGQGTRLTVV.